The 30 T cell receptor beta chains given below trace back to one sample, sequenced in a study of T cells after posttransplantation cyclophosphamide (dated by TCRdb to 2016 to 2018). Interpreted using the paper, the treatment or condition label stands for: high-dose cyclophosphamide on days +3 and +4 as single-agent GVHD prophylaxis. Busulfan and fludarabine conditioning, a related or unrelated marrow graft, and cyclophosphamide on days +3 and +4 were given to PTCy patients. The receptor library was made with the immunoSEQ multiplex PCR assay. TCRdb holds this immuneACCESS table with in-frame rearrangements only. Some clones are missing; in checked studies, unresolved V genes explain under half, and the rest has no known cause. The sample table holds approximately 45,000 clones, of which roughly 91% were seen once. The ten top clones hold less than 2.5% of the sample. The source was PBMCs, collected roughly 60 days after allogeneic stem cell transplant with posttransplant cyclophosphamide. Receptors were obtained from a male patient aged 55 to 69 who received an allogeneic stem cell transplant from a related donor and was CMV-positive. Post transplant, some T cells may arise from the graft donor.

The chain recombines TRBV2 with TRBJ1-5; D might be TRBD1 (6 bases). The CDR3 has 14 residues. Germline values: CDR1 SNHLY, CDR2 FYNNEI. V gave up 3 bases and J gave up 4 bases, with 10 bases separating them. The CDR3 here is CASSEGAPNQPQHF. The CDR3 DNA is TGTGCCAGCAGTGAGGGGGCCCCAAATCAGCCCCAGCATTTT. Variable domain in full (rest from reference TRBV2 and TRBJ1-5): EPEVTQTPSHQVTQMGQEVILRCVPISNHLYFYWYRQILGQKVEFLVSFYNNEISEKSEIFDDQFSVERPDGSNFTLKIRSTKLEDSAMYFCASSEGAPNQPQHFGDGTRLSIL.

The chain couples TRBV27 to TRBJ1-1; D is undetermined. The V end was cut by 2 bases, the J end by 4 bases, with 11 bases between. This CDR3 comprises 14 residues. CDR1 is MNHEY and CDR2 is SMNVEV in the germline V gene (reference sequence). In nucleotides, the CDR3 is TGTGCCAGCAGTTTAGGAGGTCCCAGCACTGAAGCTTTCTTT. Its translation is CASSLGGPSTEAFF.

V is TRBV10-3 and J is TRBJ1-2, with D possibly being TRBD1 (5 bases). V gave up 7 bases and J gave up 4 bases, with 13 bases separating them. The germline CDR1 and CDR2 sequences are ENHRY and SYGVKD. The CDR3 sequence is 13 residues long. CDR3 DNA: TGTGCCATCAAGAAGGGGTCACGCTATGGCTACACCTTC. Translated: CAIKKGSRYGYTF.

This chain uses TRBV5-1 with TRBJ1-2; D gene ambiguous. The CDR3 is 13 residues long. With 0 bases removed from V and 5 bases from J, the gap between germline ends came to 8 bases. CDR1 and CDR2 (germline): SGHRS, YFSETQ. The CDR3, as DNA: TGCGCCAGCAGCTTGGGTGGAGGATATGGCTACACCTTC. Protein: CASSLGGGYGYTF.

This clone has a single count. V gene TRBV9 combines with J gene TRBJ2-2; 11 bases line up with TRBD2. Germline lookup yields CDR1 SGDLS and CDR2 YYNGEE. V dropped 0 bases and J dropped 5; count of bases not matched to a gene: 3. The CDR3 length is 16 residues. The CDR3 nucleotides read TGTGCCAGCAGCGTAGCCGGGACTAGCGGAACCGGGGAGCTGTTTTTT. Residues: CASSVAGTSGTGELFF.

The CDR3 spells CASKSQGYAYGYTF. Here the CDR3 DNA reads TGTGCCAGCAAGTCCCAGGGATACGCCTATGGCTACACCTTC. V and J are TRBV6-1 and TRBJ1-2; D possibly corresponds to TRBD1 (5 bases). The V end lost 7 bases, the J end lost 4 bases, and 16 bases lay between the germline ends. CDR1 and CDR2 (germline): MNHNS, SASEGT. The CDR3 sequence is 14 residues long.

The chain carries TRBV6-1 and TRBJ1-6, with D possibly being TRBD1 (5 bases). Germline CDR1 reads MNHNS; CDR2 reads SASEGT. Trimming pared 4 bases from V and 8 bases from J, leaving 12 bases between. The CDR3 is 14 amino acids. The CDR3 spells CASSASGLDSPLHF. The CDR3 DNA reads TGTGCCAGCAGTGCTTCAGGGTTAGATTCACCCCTCCACTTT.

The genes are TRBV5-1 and TRBJ1-5, with D possibly being TRBD1 (5 bases). The CDR3 consists of 15 residues. The germline V gene has CDR1 SGHRS and CDR2 YFSETQ. Trimming shortened V by 0 bases and J by 4 bases, and 11 bases separated the two germline ends. The CDR3 protein is CASSLAGGDNQPQHF. As DNA, the CDR3 is TGCGCCAGCAGCTTGGCCGGAGGGGATAATCAGCCCCAGCATTTT.

V usage is TRBV10-3 and J usage is TRBJ2-5, with 10 bases identical to TRBD2. Trimming removed 10 bases from V and 5 bases from J; junction bases left unmatched: 4. Germline values: CDR1 ENHRY, CDR2 SYGVKD. CDR3 length: 12 amino acids. CDR3 in DNA: TGTGCCACCGGGACTAGCGCGGAGACCCAGTACTTC. Translating it yields CATGTSAETQYF.

This chain uses TRBV6-6 with TRBJ2-7, with TRBD2 identical over 8 bases. The CDR3 contains 16 residues. Germline V gene sequence: CDR1 MNHNY, CDR2 SVGAGI (reference sequence). Trimming removed 2 bases from V and 6 bases from J; junction bases left unmatched: 12. This chain's CDR3 is CASSYDARGVILEQYV. DNA of the CDR3: TGTGCCAGCAGTTACGATGCGCGGGGGGTAATACTCGAGCAGTACGTC.

The chain carries TRBV19 and TRBJ1-2; possible D gene TRBD1, 6 bases. This CDR3 spans 15 amino acids. The V end lost 5 bases, the J end lost 8 bases, and 21 bases lay between the germline ends. The germline V gene encodes CDR1 LNHDA and CDR2 SQIVND (reference sequence). Written as DNA, the CDR3 is TGTGCCAGTAGTCTCCCACAGGGCCTCACGGACGGCTACACCTTC. Residues: CASSLPQGLTDGYTF. Supplemented by reference TRBV19 and TRBJ1-2, the full variable domain reads DGGITQSPKYLFRKEGQNVTLSCEQNLNHDAMYWYRQDPGQGLRLIYYSQIVNDFQKGDIAEGYSVSREKKESFPLTVTSAQKNPTAFYLCASSLPQGLTDGYTFGSGTRLTVV.

The rearrangement uses TRBV7-9 and TRBJ1-4, with TRBD1 matching over 8 bases. CDR1 is SEHNR and CDR2 is FQNEAQ in the germline V gene (reference sequence). The CDR3 is made up of 16 amino acids. V shed 5 bases, J shed 2 bases, and the junction held 7 bases outside the gene matches. The CDR3, as DNA: TGTGCCAGCAGCGAGCCCGGGACAGGCACTAATGAAAAACTGTTTTTT. Protein product: CASSEPGTGTNEKLFF.

The V and J genes are TRBV25-1 and TRBJ1-3; no clear D. This CDR3 comprises 14 residues. The germline V gene encodes CDR1 MGHDK and CDR2 SYGVNS. The ends were cut back, 1 base at V and 4 bases at J, with 8 bases in the middle. The chain's CDR3 is CASSEFYLGNTIYF. The CDR3 region has the DNA TGTGCCAGCAGTGAATTTTATTTAGGAAACACCATATATTTT. The entire variable domain, with the rest obtained from reference TRBV25-1 and TRBJ1-3, is as follows: EADIYQTPRYLVIGTGKKITLECSQTMGHDKMYWYQQDPGMELHLIHYSYGVNSTEKGDLSSESTVSRIRTEHFPLTLESARPSHTSQYLCASSEFYLGNTIYFGEGSWLTVV.

V is TRBV5-1 and J is TRBJ2-5; a weak D match, TRBD1 (6 bases). The germline V gene encodes CDR1 SGHRS and CDR2 YFSETQ. The V and J ends lost 1 base and 4 bases respectively, with 11 bases between them. The CDR3 has 14 residues. CDR3 region: CASSLKQGGETQYF. The CDR3 DNA is TGCGCCAGCAGCTTGAAACAGGGTGGAGAGACCCAGTACTTC.

This chain joins TRBV29-1 and TRBJ2-7, with D unclear. Trimming took 4 bases from V and 2 from J, leaving 9 bases between them. Germline CDR1 reads SQVTM; CDR2 reads ANQGSEA. The CDR3 is made up of 12 amino acids. CDR3 in amino acids: CSVVQPAYEQYF. The DNA of the CDR3 is TGCAGCGTTGTACAGCCCGCCTACGAGCAGTACTTC.

This rearrangement joins TRBV4-2 to TRBJ1-2; D unclear. CDR1 is LGHNA and CDR2 is YNFKEQ in the germline V gene. Trimming took off 4 bases at V and 0 bases at J, with 12 bases between the two ends. The CDR3 spans 15 residues. The CDR3 is CASSPMGETNYGYTF. CDR3 DNA sequence: TGTGCCAGCAGCCCTATGGGCGAAACTAACTATGGCTACACCTTC.

This chain joins TRBV2 and TRBJ1-2; D not resolved. CDR1 SNHLY and CDR2 FYNNEI come from the germline V gene. The CDR3 totals 14 residues. Trimming took 4 bases from V and 2 from J, leaving 11 bases between them. CDR3 loop: CASSGTFLNYGYTF. CDR3 sequence (DNA): TGTGCCAGCAGTGGAACTTTCTTAAACTATGGCTACACCTTC.

The chain recombines TRBV12-2 with TRBJ1-5. TRBV12-2 is marked as a pseudogene. This CDR3 comprises 19 residues. This CDR3 reads CASRHERSPARPRNQPQHF. In DNA form, the CDR3 reads TGTGCAAGTCGCCACGAACGGAGCCCGGCCCGACCCCGCAATCAGCCCCAGCATTTT.

The chain couples TRBV6-5 to TRBJ2-5, with 8 bases identical to TRBD2. The CDR3 consists of 15 residues. Germline trimming cut 4 bases from V and 2 bases from J; bases unmatched to any gene: 6. The germline gives CDR1 MNHEY, CDR2 SVGAGI. The CDR3: CASSLGGGPQETQYF. The CDR3 coding sequence is TGTGCCAGCAGTTTGGGCGGGGGGCCGCAAGAGACCCAGTACTTC.

The V call is TRBV19, the J call TRBJ2-2; D possibly corresponds to TRBD2 (5 bases). The CDR3 has 14 amino acids. CDR1 LNHDA and CDR2 SQIVND come from the germline V gene (reference sequence). V lost 6 bases and J 2 bases, leaving 10 bases between the germline ends. CDR3 protein: CASRSRVNTGELFF. In DNA form, the CDR3 reads TGTGCCAGTAGGTCGAGGGTAAACACCGGGGAGCTGTTTTTT. Full variable domain (outside the CDR3, taken from reference TRBV19 and TRBJ2-2): DGGITQSPKYLFRKEGQNVTLSCEQNLNHDAMYWYRQDPGQGLRLIYYSQIVNDFQKGDIAEGYSVSREKKESFPLTVTSAQKNPTAFYLCASRSRVNTGELFFGEGSRLTVL.

The gene calls are TRBV15 and TRBJ2-7, with a possible D match to TRBD2 (6 bases). The V end was cut by 7 bases, the J end by 0 bases, with 16 bases between. Germline CDR1 is LNHNV and CDR2 is YYDKDF (reference sequence). This CDR3 contains 15 residues. This CDR3 is CATTPRGEASYEQYF. The DNA of the CDR3 is TGTGCCACCACCCCCCGCGGGGAGGCCTCCTACGAGCAGTACTTC.

The chain recombines TRBV19 with TRBJ1-3, with 7 bases aligning to TRBD1. In germline, CDR1 is LNHDA, CDR2 SQIVND (reference sequence). This CDR3 spans 14 amino acids. V gave up 9 bases and J gave up 3 bases; unmatched junction bases: 8. The CDR3 loop reads CASLDRVFGNTIYF. Here the CDR3 DNA reads TGTGCCAGCCTCGACAGGGTGTTTGGAAACACCATATATTTT.

The chain couples TRBV11-2 to TRBJ1-6; D is ambiguous. Trimming shortened V by 8 bases and J by 9 bases, and 17 bases separated the two germline ends. The CDR3 contains 14 residues. Germline CDR1 is SGHAT and CDR2 is FQNNGV. The CDR3 reads CASSPEWHGSPLHF. The CDR3 nucleotides read TGTGCCAGCTCCCCGGAGTGGCACGGTTCACCCCTCCACTTT.

The chain employs TRBV2 and TRBJ2-1; a weak D match, TRBD1 (5 bases). The CDR3 is made up of 15 amino acids. Trimming took 2 bases from V and 4 from J, leaving 12 bases between them. Germline CDR1 and CDR2: SNHLY and FYNNEI. The chain's CDR3 is CASSEQGLEYNEQFF. The CDR3 bases are TGTGCCAGCAGTGAACAGGGTCTCGAGTACAATGAGCAGTTCTTC.

V is TRBV5-6 and J is TRBJ1-2; D possibly corresponds to TRBD1 (5 bases). V lost 2 bases and J 3 bases, leaving 14 bases between the germline ends. Germline V lookup: CDR1 SGHDT, CDR2 YYEEEE. The CDR3 is 15 residues long. For the CDR3, the DNA is TGTGCCAGCAGCTTTTCAGGGACTAAGGACTATGGCTACACCTTC. Residues: CASSFSGTKDYGYTF.

The chain recombines TRBV7-9 with TRBJ1-6; 8 bases align to TRBD1. The germline V gene encodes CDR1 SEHNR and CDR2 FQNEAQ (reference sequence). The V segment lost 5 bases and the J segment 7 bases; nucleotides outside the gene matches: 4. The CDR3 covers 14 residues. The CDR3 DNA reads as TGTGCCAGCAGCCCCTGGACAGGGAATTCACCCCTCCACTTT. Translated: CASSPWTGNSPLHF.

This clone was detected a few times. The chain uses TRBV5-1 and TRBJ1-6; no definite D call. Germline V gives CDR1 SGHRS, CDR2 YFSETQ. CDR3 length: 14 residues. V was cut by 2 bases and J by 8 bases, with 11 bases left in between. In DNA form, the CDR3 reads TGCGCCAGCAGCTTTTCAGGCTGGGATTCACCCCTCCACTTT. Translation gives CASSFSGWDSPLHF.

V is TRBV11-3 and J is TRBJ2-2; 9 bases align to TRBD1. V shed 5 bases and J 6 bases; nucleotides not matched to a gene: 10. The CDR3 is made up of 16 amino acids. Germline CDR1 and CDR2: SGHNT and YENEEA. CDR3 nucleotides: TGTGCCAGCAGCATTAGCCAAGACAGGGGGTCCGGGGAGCTGTTTTTT. Translation gives CASSISQDRGSGELFF.

The chain joins TRBV5-1 to TRBJ2-5; D ambiguous. Trimming removed 4 bases at V and 1 base at J, with 11 bases between. CDR1 SGHRS and CDR2 YFSETQ come from the germline V gene. The CDR3 sequence is 14 residues long. CDR3 bases: TGCGCCAGCAGCGTGGACGGTTCCCAAGAGACCCAGTACTTC. Its protein is CASSVDGSQETQYF.

This chain's CDR3 is CASSLLGLYGEKLFF. The CDR3 nucleotides are TGTGCCAGCAGCCTACTAGGTCTATACGGTGAAAAACTGTTTTTT. V is TRBV7-9 and J is TRBJ1-4; D gene ambiguous. V lost 5 bases and J 7 bases, leaving 17 bases between the germline ends. Looked up from germline, CDR1 is SEHNR and CDR2 is FQNEAQ (reference sequence). CDR3 length: 15 residues. Supplemented by reference TRBV7-9 and TRBJ1-4, the full variable domain reads DTGVSQNPRHKITKRGQNVTFRCDPISEHNRLYWYRQTLGQGPEFLTYFQNEAQLEKSRLLSDRFSAERPKGSFSTLEIQRTEQGDSAMYLCASSLLGLYGEKLFFGSGTQLSVL.